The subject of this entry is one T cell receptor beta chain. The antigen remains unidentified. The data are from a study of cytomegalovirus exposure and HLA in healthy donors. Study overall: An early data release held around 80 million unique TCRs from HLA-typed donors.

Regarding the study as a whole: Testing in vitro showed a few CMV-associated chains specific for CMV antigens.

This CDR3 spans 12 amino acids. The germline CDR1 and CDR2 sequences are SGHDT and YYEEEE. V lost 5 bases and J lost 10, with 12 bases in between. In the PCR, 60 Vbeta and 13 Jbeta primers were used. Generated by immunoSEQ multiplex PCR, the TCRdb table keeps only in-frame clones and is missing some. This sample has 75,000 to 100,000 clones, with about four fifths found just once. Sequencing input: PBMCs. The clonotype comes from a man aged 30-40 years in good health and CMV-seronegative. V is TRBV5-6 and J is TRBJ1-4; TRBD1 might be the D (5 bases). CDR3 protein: CASSTGGGKLFF. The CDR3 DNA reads TGTGCCAGCAGTACGGGGGGAGGAAAACTGTTTTTT.